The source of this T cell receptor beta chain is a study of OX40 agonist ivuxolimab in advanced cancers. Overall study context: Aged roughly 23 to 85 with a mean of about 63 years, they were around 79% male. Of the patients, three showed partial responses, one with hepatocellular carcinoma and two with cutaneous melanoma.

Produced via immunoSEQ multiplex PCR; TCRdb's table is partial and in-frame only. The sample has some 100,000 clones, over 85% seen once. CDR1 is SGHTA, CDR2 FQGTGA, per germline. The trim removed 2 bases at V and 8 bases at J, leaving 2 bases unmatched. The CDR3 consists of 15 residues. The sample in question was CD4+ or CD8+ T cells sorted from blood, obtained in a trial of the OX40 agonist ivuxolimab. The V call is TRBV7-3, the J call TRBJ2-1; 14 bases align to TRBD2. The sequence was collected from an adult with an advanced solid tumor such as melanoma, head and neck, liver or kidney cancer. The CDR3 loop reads CASSLGLAGGDEQFF. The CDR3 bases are TGTGCCAGCAGCTTAGGACTAGCGGGGGGAGATGAGCAGTTCTTC.